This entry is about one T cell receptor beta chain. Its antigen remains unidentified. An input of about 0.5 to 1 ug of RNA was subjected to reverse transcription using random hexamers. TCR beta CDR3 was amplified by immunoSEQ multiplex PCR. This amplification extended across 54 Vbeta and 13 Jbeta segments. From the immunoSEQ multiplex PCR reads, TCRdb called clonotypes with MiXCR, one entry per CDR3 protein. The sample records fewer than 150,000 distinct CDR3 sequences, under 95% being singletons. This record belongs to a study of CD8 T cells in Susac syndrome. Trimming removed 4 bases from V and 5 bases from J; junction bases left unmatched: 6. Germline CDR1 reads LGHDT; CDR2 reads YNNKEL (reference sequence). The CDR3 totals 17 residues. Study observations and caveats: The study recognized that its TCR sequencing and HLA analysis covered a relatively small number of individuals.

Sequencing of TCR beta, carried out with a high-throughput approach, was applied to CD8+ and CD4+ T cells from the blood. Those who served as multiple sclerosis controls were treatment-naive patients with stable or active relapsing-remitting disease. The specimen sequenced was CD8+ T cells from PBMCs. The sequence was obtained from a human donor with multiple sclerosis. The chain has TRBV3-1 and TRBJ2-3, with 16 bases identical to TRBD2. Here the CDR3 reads CASSPGLAGGIRDTQYF. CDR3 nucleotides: TGTGCCAGCAGCCCGGGACTAGCGGGAGGGATAAGAGATACGCAGTATTTT.